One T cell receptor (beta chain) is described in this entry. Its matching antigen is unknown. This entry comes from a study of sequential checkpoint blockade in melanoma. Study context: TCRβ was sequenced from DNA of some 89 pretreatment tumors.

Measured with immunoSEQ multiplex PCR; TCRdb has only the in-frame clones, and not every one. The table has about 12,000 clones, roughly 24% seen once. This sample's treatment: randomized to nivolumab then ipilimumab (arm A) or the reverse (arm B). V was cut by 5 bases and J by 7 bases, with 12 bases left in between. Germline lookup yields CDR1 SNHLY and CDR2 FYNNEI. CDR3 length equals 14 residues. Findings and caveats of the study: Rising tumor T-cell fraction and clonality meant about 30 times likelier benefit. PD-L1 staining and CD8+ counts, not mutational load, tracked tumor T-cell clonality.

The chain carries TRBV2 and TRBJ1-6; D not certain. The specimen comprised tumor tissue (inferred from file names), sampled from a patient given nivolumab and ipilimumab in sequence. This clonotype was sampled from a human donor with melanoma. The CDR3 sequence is CASSLASKNSPLHF. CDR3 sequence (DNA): TGTGCCAGCAGTTTAGCGAGTAAAAATTCACCCCTCCACTTT.